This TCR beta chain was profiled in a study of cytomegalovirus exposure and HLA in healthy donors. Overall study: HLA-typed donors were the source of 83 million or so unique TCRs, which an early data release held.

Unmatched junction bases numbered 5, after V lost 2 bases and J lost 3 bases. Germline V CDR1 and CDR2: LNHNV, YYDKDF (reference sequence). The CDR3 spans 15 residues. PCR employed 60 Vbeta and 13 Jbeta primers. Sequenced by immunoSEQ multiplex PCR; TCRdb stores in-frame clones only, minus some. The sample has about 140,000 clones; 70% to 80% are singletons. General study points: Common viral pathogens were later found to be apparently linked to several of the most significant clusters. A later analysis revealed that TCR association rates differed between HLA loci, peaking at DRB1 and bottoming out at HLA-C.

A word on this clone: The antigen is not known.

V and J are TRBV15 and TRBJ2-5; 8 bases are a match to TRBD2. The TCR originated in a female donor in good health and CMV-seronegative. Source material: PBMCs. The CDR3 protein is CATSRHSGGKETQYF. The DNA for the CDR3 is TGTGCCACCAGCAGACACAGCGGGGGAAAAGAGACCCAGTACTTC.